This TCR beta chain was documented in a study of persistence of HIV-infected CD4 T cells. This was the immunoSEQ version 4 assay in survey mode. The assay was immunoSEQ multiplex PCR, and TCRdb's table has in-frame clones only and misses some. The table shows some 40,000 clones, with more than 85% occurring only once. Nonspecific anti-CD3/anti-CD28 bead stimulation represents the broad CD4+ T cell repertoire. Responding CD4+ T cells were sorted by upregulation of both CD40 ligand and CD69. The germline CDR1 and CDR2 sequences are MNHEY and SMNVEV (reference sequence). V gave up 5 bases and J gave up 2 bases; unmatched junction bases: 4. This CDR3 has 15 amino acids. A word on this clone: Its cognate antigen is unknown.

Sequencing used CD4+ T cells sorted from PBMCs after roughly 17-hour stimulation, obtained from a patient who received antiretroviral therapy. The chain couples TRBV27 to TRBJ2-1; 9 bases are a match to TRBD1. The clonotype originates from an adult man with HIV who was CMV-seropositive. The CDR3 DNA follows: TGTGCCAGCAGTATGCGGACAGGGGCCTACAATGAGCAGTTCTTC. As protein: CASSMRTGAYNEQFF.